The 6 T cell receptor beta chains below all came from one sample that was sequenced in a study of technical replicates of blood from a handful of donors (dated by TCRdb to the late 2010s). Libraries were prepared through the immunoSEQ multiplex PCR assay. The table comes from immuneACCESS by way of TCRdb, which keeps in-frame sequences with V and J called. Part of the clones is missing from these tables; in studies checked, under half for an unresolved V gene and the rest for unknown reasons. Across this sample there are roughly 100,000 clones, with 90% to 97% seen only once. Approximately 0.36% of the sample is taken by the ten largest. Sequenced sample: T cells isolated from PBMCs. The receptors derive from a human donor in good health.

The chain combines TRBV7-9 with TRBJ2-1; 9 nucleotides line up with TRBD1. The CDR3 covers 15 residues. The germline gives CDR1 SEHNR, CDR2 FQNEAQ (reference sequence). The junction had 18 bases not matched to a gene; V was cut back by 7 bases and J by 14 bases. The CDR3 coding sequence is TGTGCCAGCAACCATCTTAGGACAGGGGATGGCTCGAAGTTCTTC. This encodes CASNHLRTGDGSKFF.

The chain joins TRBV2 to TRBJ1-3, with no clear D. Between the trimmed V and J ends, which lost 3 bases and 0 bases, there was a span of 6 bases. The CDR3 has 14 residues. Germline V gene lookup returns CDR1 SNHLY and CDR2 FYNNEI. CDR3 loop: CASSDPSSGNTIYF. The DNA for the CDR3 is TGTGCCAGCAGTGATCCGAGCTCTGGAAACACCATATATTTT.

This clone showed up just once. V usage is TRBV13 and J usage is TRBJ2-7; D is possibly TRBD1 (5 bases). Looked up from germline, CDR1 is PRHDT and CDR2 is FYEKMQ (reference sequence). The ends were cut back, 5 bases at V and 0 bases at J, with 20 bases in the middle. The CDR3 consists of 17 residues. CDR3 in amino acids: CASSHTEAGLSSYEQYF. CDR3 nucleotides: TGTGCCAGCAGCCATACCGAGGCAGGGCTCTCCTCCTACGAGCAGTACTTC.

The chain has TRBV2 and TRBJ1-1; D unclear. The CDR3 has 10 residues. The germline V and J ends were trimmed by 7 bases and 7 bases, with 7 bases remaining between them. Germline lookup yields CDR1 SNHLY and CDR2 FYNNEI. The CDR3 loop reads CASIEIEAFF. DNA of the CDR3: TGTGCCAGCATCGAGATTGAAGCTTTCTTT.

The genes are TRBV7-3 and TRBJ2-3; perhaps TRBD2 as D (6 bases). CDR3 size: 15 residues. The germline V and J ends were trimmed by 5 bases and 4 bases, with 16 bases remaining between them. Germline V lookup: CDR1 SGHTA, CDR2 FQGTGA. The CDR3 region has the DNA TGTGCCAGCAGCGAGACTAGAGGTCCCCCAGATACGCAGTATTTT. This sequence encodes CASSETRGPPDTQYF.

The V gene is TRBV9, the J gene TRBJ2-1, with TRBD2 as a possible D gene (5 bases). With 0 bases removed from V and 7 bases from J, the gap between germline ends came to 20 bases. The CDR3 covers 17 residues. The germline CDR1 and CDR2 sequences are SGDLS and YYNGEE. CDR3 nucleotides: TGTGCCAGCAGCGTAGCTCACCGGGCTCAACGGAGGAATGAGCAGTTCTTC. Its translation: CASSVAHRAQRRNEQFF.